Sequencing of this T cell receptor (beta chain) was carried out in a study of human T cells and chemical hapten exposure. TCRdb called the RACE reads again in MiXCR, with one record for every CDR3 protein. In the table there are about 49,000 distinct CDR3 sequences, around 9.3% of which are singletons. Time point meaning: patch test 1, 2 weeks after DPC sensitization. Noted treatment: therapeutic diphenylcyclopropenone sensitization with weekly scalp DPC. V was shortened by 2 bases and J by 8 bases, with 9 bases between the two germline ends. Germline values: CDR1 LNHDA, CDR2 SQIVND (reference sequence). This CDR3 has 12 residues.

This chain links TRBV19 with TRBJ1-2; no reliable D call. Sample: whole blood, taken in connection with sensitization to the hapten diphenylcyclopropenone (DPC). This sequence was found in a woman aged 50 to 60 with alopecia areata. Some clones in this sample may be carry-over from other donors' samples. The CDR3 is CASSIRSGGYTF. Written as DNA, the CDR3 is TGTGCCAGTAGTATAAGATCTGGAGGCTACACCTTC.